Presented here are 21 T cell receptor beta chains from one specimen sequenced in a study of T cell responses to AZD1222 COVID-19 vaccine. This table comes from immunoSEQ multiplex PCR, and its TCRdb copy is limited to in-frame clones, with some not included. Altogether roughly 100,000 clones are present, about nine tenths being singletons, with the ten largest covering around 20%. Sequenced material: peripheral blood, taken on day 0 of AZD1222 vaccination. All receptors derive from an adult in good health.

V usage is TRBV20-1 and J usage is TRBJ1-5; tentatively, D is TRBD1 (5 bases). Germline values: CDR1 DFQATT, CDR2 SNEGSKA (reference sequence). The CDR3 is 15 amino acids. The V gene lost 3 bases and the J gene lost 4 bases, with 16 bases spanning the gap. The CDR3 loop is CSASDVLGENQPQHF. As DNA, the CDR3 is TGCAGTGCTAGTGATGTCCTAGGGGAAAATCAGCCCCAGCATTTT.

The V and J genes are TRBV19 and TRBJ1-1; TRBD1 matches at 12 bases. V lost 6 bases to trimming and J lost 4 bases; unmatched junction nucleotides: 3. This CDR3 region has 14 residues. Germline V gene data show CDR1 as LNHDA and CDR2 as SQIVND (reference sequence). The CDR3 coding sequence is TGTGCCAGTAGGGGGACAGGGGGCTTCACTGAAGCTTTCTTT. Residues: CASRGTGGFTEAFF. The full variable domain, completed using reference TRBV19 and TRBJ1-1, is DGGITQSPKYLFRKEGQNVTLSCEQNLNHDAMYWYRQDPGQGLRLIYYSQIVNDFQKGDIAEGYSVSREKKESFPLTVTSAQKNPTAFYLCASRGTGGFTEAFFGQGTRLTVV.

This rearrangement joins TRBV6-2 or TRBV6-3 to TRBJ2-7, with D possibly matching TRBD2 (6 bases). Trimming stripped 5 bases from V and 2 bases from J, with 13 bases between. This CDR3 has 14 amino acids. Germline CDR1 and CDR2: MNHEY and SVGEGT. The chain's CDR3 is CASSRTTMAYEQYF. CDR3 DNA: TGTGCCAGCAGTCGGACTACGATGGCCTACGAGCAGTACTTC.

This chain's CDR3 is CASSLKLDNQPQHF. CDR3 nucleotides: TGCGCCAGCAGCTTGAAGCTGGACAATCAGCCCCAGCATTTT. The chain combines TRBV4-1 with TRBJ1-5; no definite D call. V gave up 5 bases and J gave up 3 bases, with 11 bases separating them. Per the germline V gene, CDR1 is MGHRA and CDR2 is YSYEKL. CDR3 length: 14 amino acids.

This clone was seen a single time. This chain connects TRBV24-1 to TRBJ1-5; D perhaps matches TRBD1 (6 bases). The CDR3 runs to 17 residues. CDR1 and CDR2 from the germline V gene are KGHDR and SFDVKD. The germline V and J ends were trimmed by 9 bases and 0 bases, with 20 bases remaining between them. The CDR3 nucleotides are TGTGCCACCCCGGGCAGGGGTCAAGTATATAGCAATCAGCCCCAGCATTTT. This gives the protein CATPGRGQVYSNQPQHF.

The CDR3 spells CASSQRQGAPGQPQHF. CDR3 DNA: TGCGCCAGCAGCCAAAGACAGGGGGCGCCCGGTCAGCCCCAGCATTTT. This chain connects TRBV4-1 to TRBJ1-5, with TRBD1 identical over 10 bases. The CDR3 covers 16 residues. Germline CDR1 MGHRA, CDR2 YSYEKL. Losses at the gene ends were 2 bases for V and 6 bases for J; bases not matched to a gene: 7.

This clone has only one observation. This rearrangement joins TRBV27 to TRBJ1-2, with TRBD1 matching 7 bases. J gave up 2 bases and V 4 bases, and 7 bases lay outside the gene matches. The CDR3 consists of 15 residues. Germline values: CDR1 MNHEY, CDR2 SMNVEV (reference sequence). CDR3 bases: TGTGCCAGCAGTTCTGGGACAGCGCCAAACTATGGCTACACCTTC. This translates into CASSSGTAPNYGYTF.

Sample share makes this clone medium-sized. Given the absence of the conserved phenylalanine or tryptophan at the CDR3 end, a read error is likely. J is TRBJ1-6 and V is TRBV6-1; D not resolved. CDR1 is MNHNS, CDR2 SASEGT, per germline. Trimming removed 3 bases from V and 1 base from J, with 10 bases in between. This CDR3 contains 16 residues. In DNA form, the CDR3 reads TGTGCCAGCAGTGATCCTGGGTTGTCCTATAATTCACCCCTCCACCTT. Residues: CASSDPGLSYNSPLHL.

A word on this clone: The same CDR3 also results from other DNA sequences found in this sample. The rearrangement links TRBV27 to TRBJ2-1, with 8 bases lining up with TRBD2. In germline, CDR1 is MNHEY, CDR2 SMNVEV (reference sequence). Unmatched junction bases numbered 5, after V lost 6 bases and J lost 4 bases. CDR3 length: 14 amino acids. CDR3 nucleotide sequence: TGTGCCAGCAGCGGGGGGGCCGGGTACAATGAGCAGTTCTTC. This gives the protein CASSGGAGYNEQFF.

This clone has just a few counts. The junction departs from germline at one end; a sequencing error may be responsible. The rearrangement links TRBV10-1 to TRBJ2-1, with 11 bases identical to TRBD2. This CDR3 region has 13 residues. CDR1 and CDR2 (germline): WNHNN, SYGVQD (reference sequence). CDR3 nucleotide sequence: TGCGCCAGCAGTGTGGGCCTAGCGGGGGGCCTAATCTTC. Its translation is CASSVGLAGGLIF.

This clone was observed once. This sequence joins TRBV5-1 and TRBJ1-2; the match to TRBD1 covers 7 bases. CDR1 and CDR2 (germline): SGHRS, YFSETQ. The CDR3 has 13 amino acids. Trimming removed 4 bases from V and 7 bases from J; junction bases left unmatched: 7. Here the CDR3 reads CASSAGQNGGYTF. The CDR3 nucleotides read TGCGCCAGCAGCGCGGGACAGAACGGTGGCTACACCTTC.

The J gene is TRBJ1-6, the V gene TRBV2; 9 bases match TRBD1. The germline V gene has CDR1 SNHLY and CDR2 FYNNEI. J was trimmed by 5 bases and V by 6 bases; bases with no gene match: 2. This CDR3 region has 14 residues. The CDR3 reads CASRRDRDNSPLHF. CDR3 coding DNA: TGTGCCAGCAGGCGGGACAGGGATAATTCACCCCTCCACTTT.

The chain combines TRBV11-2 with TRBJ1-1; D is possibly TRBD1 (6 bases). The CDR3 has 15 amino acids. Germline lookup yields CDR1 SGHAT and CDR2 FQNNGV. V lost 2 bases and J 4 bases, leaving 14 bases between the germline ends. CDR3 region: CASSLLRGSSTEAFF. Written as DNA, the CDR3 is TGTGCCAGCAGCTTACTTAGGGGGAGCAGCACTGAAGCTTTCTTT.

The rearrangement uses TRBV18 and TRBJ2-7; TRBD1 matches at 11 bases. The germline gives CDR1 KGHSH, CDR2 LQKENI. V trimming: 4 bases; J trimming: 6 bases; junction bases outside the gene matches: 8. The CDR3 contains 15 residues. The CDR3 sequence is CASSLRDRGSFEQYF. The CDR3 DNA sequence: TGTGCCAGCTCACTGAGGGACAGGGGGTCGTTCGAGCAGTACTTC.

The chain couples TRBV11-1 to TRBJ1-2, with 7 bases identical to TRBD1. Germline lookup yields CDR1 SGHAT and CDR2 FQDESV (reference sequence). This CDR3 spans 14 amino acids. Losses at the gene ends were 3 bases for V and 8 bases for J; bases not matched to a gene: 9. The CDR3 is CASSLDRPPGGYTF. As DNA, the CDR3 is TGTGCCAGCAGCTTGGACAGGCCCCCAGGGGGCTACACCTTC.

This rearrangement joins TRBV5-1 to TRBJ2-2; TRBD1 is a possible D gene (6 bases). Trimming pared 4 bases from V and 4 bases from J, leaving 17 bases between. The CDR3 totals 16 residues. Germline lookup yields CDR1 SGHRS and CDR2 YFSETQ. As DNA, the CDR3 is TGCGCCAGCAGCCCCCACCTGGACAGCCGCACCGGGGAGCTGTTTTTT. Translating it yields CASSPHLDSRTGELFF.

This sequence joins TRBV5-1 and TRBJ1-1; D remains ambiguous. The germline V gene has CDR1 SGHRS and CDR2 YFSETQ. The germline V and J ends were trimmed by 4 bases and 5 bases, with 18 bases remaining between them. This CDR3 is 15 amino acids long. CDR3 DNA: TGCGCCAGCAGCCCTACGACGACGAGTAAAACTGAAGCTTTCTTT. It codes for CASSPTTTSKTEAFF. The entire variable domain, with the rest obtained from reference TRBV5-1 and TRBJ1-1, is as follows: KAGVTQTPRYLIKTRGQQVTLSCSPISGHRSVSWYQQTPGQGLQFLFEYFSETQRNKGNFPGRFSGRQFSNSRSEMNVSTLELGDSALYLCASSPTTTSKTEAFFGQGTRLTVV.

The rearrangement joins TRBV3-1 (or the pseudogene TRBV3-2) to TRBJ1-5, with D possibly matching TRBD1 (6 bases). With 1 base removed from V and 1 base from J, the gap between germline ends came to 17 bases. The germline V gene has CDR1 LGHDT and CDR2 YNNKEL (reference sequence). This CDR3 has 18 residues. CDR3 DNA: TGTGCCAGCAGCCAAGGACCACCCGGGGGGGCCAGCAATCAGCCCCAGCATTTT. Residues: CASSQGPPGGASNQPQHF.

This chain links TRBV2 with TRBJ1-3, with D hard to call. The CDR3 covers 14 residues. Germline V gene data show CDR1 as SNHLY and CDR2 as FYNNEI. Trimming stripped 2 bases from V and 4 bases from J, with 9 bases between. The CDR3 loop reads CASSEFKGGNTIYF. The CDR3 nucleotides read TGTGCCAGCAGTGAATTTAAGGGCGGAAACACCATATATTTT.

J is TRBJ2-7 and V is TRBV15; D not certain. CDR1 and CDR2 (germline): LNHNV, YYDKDF (reference sequence). The V and J ends lost 1 base and 0 bases respectively, with 10 bases between them. This CDR3 region has 15 residues. The CDR3 loop is CATSRGGESSYEQYF. The CDR3 bases are TGTGCCACCAGCAGAGGTGGGGAAAGCTCCTACGAGCAGTACTTC.

The sample holds a few counts of this clone. This chain joins TRBV7-9 and TRBJ2-4; TRBD2 might be the D (5 bases). The germline CDR1 and CDR2 sequences are SEHNR and FQNEAQ (reference sequence). The CDR3 is 13 residues long. Trimming shortened V by 3 bases and J by 8 bases, and 11 bases separated the two germline ends. The CDR3 sequence is CASSFEGADIQYF. The CDR3 DNA is TGTGCCAGCAGCTTTGAGGGAGCGGACATTCAGTACTTC.